This T cell receptor (beta chain) was identified during a study of siplizumab effects on memory and regulatory T cells. To note about this clone: The antigen remains undetermined.

The CDR3 runs to 19 residues. Trimming removed 0 bases from V and 0 bases from J; junction bases left unmatched: 8. CDR1 and CDR2 (germline): LGHNA, YSLEER. Study findings and constraints: Just a small share of alloreactive clones was traced back to unstimulated subsets.

Here immunoSEQ multiplex PCR was the method, and the copy in TCRdb shows in-frame clones only, minus some. Of about 91,000 clones in the sample, 80% to 95% were seen once. Sequences were obtained from CD8+ T cells sorted from blood. V and J are TRBV4-3 and TRBJ2-1, with 10 bases that match TRBD2. The receptor's source is a human donor in good health. As DNA, the CDR3 is TGCGCCAGCAGCCAAGAAGTAGCGGGAGGATCGAGCTCCTACAATGAGCAGTTCTTC. Translating gives CASSQEVAGGSSSYNEQFF.